This record covers a single T cell receptor (beta chain). This record comes from a study of blood T cell repertoires in COVID-19. Between the trimmed V and J ends, which lost 6 bases and 2 bases, there was a span of 13 bases. CDR3 size: 14 residues. Germline-derived CDR1 and CDR2 are MNHEY and SVGAGI. In the authors' workflow: Quantification of nucleated cells was approximated via reference gene primer amplification. Measured with immunoSEQ multiplex PCR; TCRdb has only the in-frame clones, and not every one. The V and J calls and the clone size are those of that table, but D and trimming were determined from the DNA. Of about 81,000 clones in the sample, around 92% were seen once.

The specimen was peripheral blood. The clonotype comes from a woman in her 50s in a cohort sampled during active COVID-19. The V gene is TRBV6-5, the J gene TRBJ1-2; D may be TRBD1 (6 bases). In DNA form, the CDR3 reads TGTGCCAGCAGCCGCGAGGGGGTCAACTATGGCTACACCTTC. It yields the protein CASSREGVNYGYTF.